This T cell receptor (beta chain) was profiled in a study of blood T cell repertoires in COVID-19. As for the study in general: The United States, Italy and Spain provided the acute and convalescent COVID-19 samples. PBMCs, B-cell-depleted T cells, or T cells were the source of the cDNA or gDNA that made up the material.

The V and J ends lost 1 base and 5 bases respectively, with 17 bases between them. This CDR3 is 16 amino acids long. The germline V gene encodes CDR1 MDHEN and CDR2 SYDVKM. While infection was still active, Seattle patients were enrolled and then followed longitudinally. This clone was detected only once. In the study's own analysis: It was from reference gene primer amplification that nucleated cell counts were estimated. Data came from immunoSEQ multiplex PCR; TCRdb stores just in-frame clones and leaves some out. D and trimming come from the DNA, and the V and J calls and clone size come from that table. The table has roughly 440,000 clones, around 88% seen once; the top ten hold around an eighth.

What was sequenced was peripheral blood. The TCR originated in a woman aged 45-59 years with COVID-19, enrolled during active disease. The chain joins TRBV28 to TRBJ1-2, with no clear D. CDR3 residues: CASSLSSRGSPYGYTF. CDR3 bases: TGTGCCAGCAGTTTATCGTCCCGGGGTAGCCCGTATGGCTACACCTTC.